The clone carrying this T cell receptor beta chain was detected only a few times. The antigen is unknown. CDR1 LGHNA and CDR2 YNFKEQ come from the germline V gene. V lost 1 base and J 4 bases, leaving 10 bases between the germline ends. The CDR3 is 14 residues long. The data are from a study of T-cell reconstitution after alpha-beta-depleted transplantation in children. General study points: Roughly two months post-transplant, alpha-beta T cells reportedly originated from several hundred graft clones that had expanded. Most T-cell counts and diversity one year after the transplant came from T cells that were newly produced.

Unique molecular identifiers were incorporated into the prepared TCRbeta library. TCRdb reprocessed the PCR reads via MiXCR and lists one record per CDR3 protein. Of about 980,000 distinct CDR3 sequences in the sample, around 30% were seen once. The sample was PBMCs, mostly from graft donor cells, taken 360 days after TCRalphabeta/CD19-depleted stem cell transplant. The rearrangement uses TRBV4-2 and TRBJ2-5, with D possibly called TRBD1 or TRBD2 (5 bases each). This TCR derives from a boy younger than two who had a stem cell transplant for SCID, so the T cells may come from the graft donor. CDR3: CASSQGGSGETQYF. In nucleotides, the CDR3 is TGTGCCAGCAGCCAAGGGGGCAGCGGAGAGACCCAGTACTTC.